The clone carrying this T cell receptor beta chain showed up many times. Its antigen is not identified. One entry per CDR3 protein, called by TCRdb with MiXCR from the 5' RACE reads. The table shows approximately 680,000 distinct CDR3 sequences, with roughly 7.1% occurring only once. Germline assignment: CDR1 ENHRY and CDR2 SYGVKD. This CDR3 spans 16 amino acids. V was shortened by 1 base and J by 4 bases, with 15 bases between the two germline ends. The record originates from a study of identical twins. General study results and limits: Reduced insertions were recorded for abundant cord blood beta clonotypes, with no such pattern in memory repertoires. Sequences that were beta out-of-frame showed weaker excess twin sharing.

The same data also contributed to another study, on yellow fever vaccine responses in identical twins.

Sequenced sample: PBMCs. This chain uses TRBV10-3 with TRBJ2-3, with D possibly matching TRBD1 (6 bases). The sequence came from a young woman in good health. This chain's CDR3 is CAISELTGNSADTQYF. CDR3 sequence (DNA): TGTGCCATCAGTGAGTTAACAGGGAATTCGGCAGATACGCAGTATTTT.